The 7 T cell receptor beta chains below come from one sample, sequenced in a study of cytomegalovirus exposure and HLA in healthy donors. The primer mix had 60 Vbeta and 13 Jbeta primers. Generated by immunoSEQ multiplex PCR, the TCRdb table keeps only in-frame clones and is missing some. The sample comprises about 160,000 clones, roughly four fifths of which are singletons, and about 1.3% rests with the top ten. Sequences were obtained from PBMCs. Receptors originate from a man between 18 and 35 years old in good health and CMV-seronegative.

This clone was counted only a few times. The chain uses TRBV25-1 and TRBJ2-7; TRBD2 agrees at 9 bases. The CDR3 has 15 residues. Germline V CDR1 and CDR2: MGHDK, SYGVNS. The ends lost 8 bases at V and 2 bases at J; junction bases unmatched: 10. CDR3 sequence reads: CASPQGAGGPYEQYF. The CDR3 DNA reads TGTGCCAGCCCCCAAGGAGCGGGAGGACCCTACGAGCAGTACTTC.

The chain joins TRBV18 to TRBJ2-3; TRBD1 matches at 8 bases. J gave up 3 bases and V 9 bases, and 5 bases lay outside the gene matches. This CDR3 spans 13 amino acids. CDR1 KGHSH and CDR2 LQKENI come from the germline V gene. Here the CDR3 DNA reads TGTGCCAGTCAGACAGGGGAGACAGATACGCAGTATTTT. As protein: CASQTGETDTQYF.

V usage is TRBV10-2 and J usage is TRBJ2-1; TRBD2 matches at 9 bases. J was trimmed by 8 bases and V by 5 bases; bases with no gene match: 7. Germline V CDR1 and CDR2: WSHSY, SAAADI. The CDR3 covers 14 residues. This CDR3 is CASSLAGGPYEQFF. As DNA, the CDR3 is TGCGCCAGCAGTCTTGCGGGAGGGCCCTATGAGCAGTTCTTC.

The V and J genes are TRBV27 and TRBJ2-5; 7 bases map to TRBD1. CDR1 MNHEY and CDR2 SMNVEV come from the germline V gene (reference sequence). The CDR3 loop spans 14 amino acids. Germline trimming cut 0 bases from V and 5 bases from J; bases unmatched to any gene: 3. The CDR3, as DNA: TGTGCCAGCAGTTTATCCGACAGGGCTGAGACCCAGTACTTC. It yields the protein CASSLSDRAETQYF.

This clone was counted between two and nine times. V usage is TRBV6-4 and J usage is TRBJ2-2, with D possibly TRBD2 on 5 matching bases. There are 15 residues in the CDR3. CDR1 and CDR2 from the germline V gene are MRHNA and SNTAGT. V was trimmed by 0 bases and J by 7 bases, leaving 12 bases between them. CDR3 sequence (DNA): TGTGCCAGCAGTGACTCGAAAGCGGAGCTCGGGGAGCTGTTTTTT. It is translated as CASSDSKAELGELFF.

The chain has TRBV7-2 and TRBJ1-5; D is unresolved. V lost 2 bases and J lost 0, with 14 bases in between. This CDR3 contains 17 residues. Looked up from germline, CDR1 is SGHTA and CDR2 is FQGNSA. The DNA of the CDR3 is TGTGCCAGCAGCTTATGGGGTACTAGGGTTAGCAATCAGCCCCAGCATTTT. It yields the protein CASSLWGTRVSNQPQHF.

V gene TRBV5-1 combines with J gene TRBJ1-5; TRBD1 agrees at 8 bases. This CDR3 region has 19 residues. CDR1 and CDR2 (germline): SGHRS, YFSETQ. With 7 bases clipped from V and 3 bases from J, the junction kept 21 bases outside the gene matches. CDR3 coding DNA: TGCGCCAGCTTGGGGGGGCAGGGGGCGTTCTTCGGGACCAATCAGCCCCAGCATTTT. Residues: CASLGGQGAFFGTNQPQHF.